This is a list of T cell receptor beta chains from one sample in a study of blood T cell repertoires in COVID-19. Sequenced by immunoSEQ multiplex PCR; TCRdb stores in-frame clones only, minus some. The sample consists of about 50,000 clones, about 85% of them appearing once. Material: peripheral blood. The receptors were gathered from a man aged 60 to 75 with acute or convalescent COVID-19. The conserved cysteine and the conserved F or W are not part of the CDR3 here. Each record gives: clone size, V gene, J gene, D gene, CDR3 protein. D genes are given only for firm matches. The size entry is marked missing in some rows and otherwise reads once, few, many or a size class.

size: -
V: TRBV28
J: TRBJ2-7
D: TRBD2
CDR3: ASTPDSGSYEQY

size: few
V: TRBV5-1
J: TRBJ2-7
D: TRBD2
CDR3: ASSWKLAEDYEQY

size: -
V: TRBV6-5
J: TRBJ1-3
D: TRBD1
CDR3: ASREGAGNTIY

size: -
V: TRBV5-8
J: TRBJ1-6
D: TRBD1
CDR3: ASSPYRGRSNSPLH

size: -
V: TRBV5-1
J: TRBJ2-3
D: TRBD2
CDR3: ASSLSGLAGGHRDTQY

size: few
V: TRBV19
J: TRBJ1-1
D: -
CDR3: ASSNGENTEAF

size: -
V: TRBV19
J: TRBJ2-2
D: TRBD2
CDR3: ASSHRTSANTGELF

size: -
V: TRBV4-1
J: TRBJ2-1
D: -
CDR3: ASSQVPQVYEQF

size: -
V: TRBV7-6
J: TRBJ2-1
D: TRBD2
CDR3: ASSETGTSGASYNEQF

size: -
V: TRBV28
J: TRBJ1-2
D: -
CDR3: ASSLRVKGYGYT

size: few
V: TRBV5-1
J: TRBJ2-3
D: -
CDR3: ASSLPGSSTDTQY

size: -
V: TRBV28
J: TRBJ2-1
D: TRBD1
CDR3: ASSAPGGRGNEQF

size: -
V: TRBV4-2
J: TRBJ1-5
D: -
CDR3: ARQGRGNQPQH

size: -
V: TRBV30
J: TRBJ2-7
D: TRBD1
CDR3: ACTLRGRYEQY

size: -
V: TRBV30
J: TRBJ2-3
D: -
CDR3: AGGVGTDTQY

size: once
V: TRBV7-9
J: TRBJ1-1
D: TRBD1
CDR3: ASSPRQGWWTEAF

size: -
V: TRBV10-2
J: TRBJ2-6
D: TRBD1
CDR3: ASRALGQGFSGANVLT

size: -
V: TRBV3-1/TRBV3-2
J: TRBJ2-7
D: TRBD2
CDR3: ASSLSGTPTEQY

size: -
V: TRBV15
J: TRBJ1-1
D: TRBD1
CDR3: ATSSLDRVNTEAF

size: -
V: TRBV21-1
J: TRBJ2-7
D: -
CDR3: ASSKMNRGCSYEQY

size: few
V: TRBV4-1
J: TRBJ2-1
D: TRBD2
CDR3: ASTVLVGLAGDEQF

size: once
V: TRBV5-1
J: TRBJ2-1
D: TRBD1
CDR3: ASSPLMTGGESRQF

size: -
V: TRBV24-1
J: TRBJ1-1
D: -
CDR3: ATSEGGGTEAF

size: -
V: TRBV5-1
J: TRBJ1-2
D: TRBD1
CDR3: ASSSTGTGGRYGYT

size: -
V: TRBV18
J: TRBJ1-6
D: -
CDR3: ASSPLPEGDSPLH

size: few
V: TRBV12-3/TRBV12-4
J: TRBJ2-2
D: -
CDR3: ASSFGGELF

size: -
V: TRBV5-5
J: TRBJ2-2
D: TRBD2
CDR3: ASSPRLAGGGTGELF

size: -
V: TRBV28
J: TRBJ2-6
D: -
CDR3: ASRGGGFGTGANVLT

size: -
V: TRBV6-4
J: TRBJ2-1
D: -
CDR3: ASSDPPMEDNEQF

size: -
V: TRBV9
J: TRBJ2-7
D: TRBD2
CDR3: ASSVDGRAGGPYEQY

size: -
V: TRBV10-3
J: TRBJ1-1
D: -
CDR3: AISVSARGTEAF

size: -
V: TRBV28
J: TRBJ1-5
D: -
CDR3: ASSLRGSFSNQPQH

size: -
V: TRBV6-5
J: TRBJ1-1
D: TRBD1
CDR3: ASSWDSLNTEAF

size: -
V: TRBV28
J: TRBJ2-1
D: -
CDR3: ASGGWEEGGWIGRTSYNEQF

size: -
V: TRBV7-9
J: TRBJ2-1
D: -
CDR3: ASSLKDSVTAQF

size: large
V: TRBV4-1
J: TRBJ2-1
D: TRBD1
CDR3: ASSQVQGAVGEQF

size: -
V: TRBV18
J: TRBJ2-1
D: TRBD2
CDR3: ASRLLPYSGRRYNEQF

size: -
V: TRBV27
J: TRBJ1-1
D: TRBD1
CDR3: ASSRGTGGTRGTEAF

size: -
V: TRBV5-4
J: TRBJ2-7
D: TRBD2
CDR3: ASSRRLAGANEQY

size: -
V: TRBV5-1
J: TRBJ2-1
D: -
CDR3: ASSLGGGINEQF

size: -
V: TRBV5-1
J: TRBJ2-5
D: -
CDR3: ASREGQETQY

size: -
V: TRBV5-1
J: TRBJ1-2
D: -
CDR3: ASSLVGGSGLT

size: -
V: TRBV29-1
J: TRBJ2-7
D: TRBD2
CDR3: SVRGGSLNEQY

size: -
V: TRBV30
J: TRBJ2-2
D: -
CDR3: ALEGNTGELF

size: few
V: TRBV30
J: TRBJ2-7
D: TRBD2
CDR3: AWTRLAGGPYEQY

size: -
V: TRBV30
J: TRBJ1-4
D: -
CDR3: AWSAQGISTNEKLF

size: -
V: TRBV28
J: TRBJ1-2
D: -
CDR3: ASSLSPGNYGYT

size: -
V: TRBV19
J: TRBJ1-5
D: TRBD1
CDR3: ASKITRDRGGYQPQH

size: once
V: TRBV2
J: TRBJ1-5
D: -
CDR3: ASSGRLRDQPQH

size: -
V: TRBV7-9
J: TRBJ2-1
D: TRBD2
CDR3: ASSLGLAGGGEQF

size: few
V: TRBV5-1
J: TRBJ2-3
D: -
CDR3: ASSLLEGGPRDTQY

size: once
V: TRBV18
J: TRBJ2-5
D: TRBD2
CDR3: ASSPIRGRGSEETQY

size: -
V: TRBV4-2
J: TRBJ2-1
D: TRBD2
CDR3: ASSRTSGNYNEQF

size: few
V: TRBV2
J: TRBJ1-1
D: -
CDR3: ASSWTFLNTEAF

size: few
V: TRBV7-9
J: TRBJ1-2
D: -
CDR3: ASSFGQYGYT